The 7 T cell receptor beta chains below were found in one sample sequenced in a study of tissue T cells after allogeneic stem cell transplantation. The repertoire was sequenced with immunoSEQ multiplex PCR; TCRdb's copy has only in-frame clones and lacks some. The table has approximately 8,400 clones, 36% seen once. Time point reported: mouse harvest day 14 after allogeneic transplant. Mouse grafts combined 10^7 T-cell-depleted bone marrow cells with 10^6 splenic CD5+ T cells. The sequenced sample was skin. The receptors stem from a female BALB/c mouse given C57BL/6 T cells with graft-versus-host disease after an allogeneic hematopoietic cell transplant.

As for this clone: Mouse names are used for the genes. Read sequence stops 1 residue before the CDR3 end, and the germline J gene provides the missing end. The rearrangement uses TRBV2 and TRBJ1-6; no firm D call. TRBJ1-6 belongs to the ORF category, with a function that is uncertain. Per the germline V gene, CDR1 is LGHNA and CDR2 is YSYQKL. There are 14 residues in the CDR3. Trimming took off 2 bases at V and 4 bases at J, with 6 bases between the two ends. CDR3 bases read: TGTGCCAGCAGCCAACCCACATATAATTCGCCCCTCTAC. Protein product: CASSQPTYNSPLY. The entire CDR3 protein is CASSQPTYNSPLYF.

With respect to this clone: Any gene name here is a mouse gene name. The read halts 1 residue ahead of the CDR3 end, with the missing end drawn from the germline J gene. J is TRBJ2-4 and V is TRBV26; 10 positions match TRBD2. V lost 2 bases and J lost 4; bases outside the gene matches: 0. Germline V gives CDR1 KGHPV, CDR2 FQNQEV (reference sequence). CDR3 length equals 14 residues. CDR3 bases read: TGTGCCAGCAGTCTGGGACTGGGGGAAAACACCTTGTAC. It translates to CASSLGLGENTLY. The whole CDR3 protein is CASSLGLGENTLYF.

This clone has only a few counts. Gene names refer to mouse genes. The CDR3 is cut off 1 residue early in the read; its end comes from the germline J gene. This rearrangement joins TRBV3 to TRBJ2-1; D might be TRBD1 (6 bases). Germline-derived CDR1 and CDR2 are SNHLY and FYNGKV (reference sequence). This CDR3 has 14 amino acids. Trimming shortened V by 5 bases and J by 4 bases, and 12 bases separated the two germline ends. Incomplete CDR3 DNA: TGTGCCAGCAGCCGCCGGGACAAATATGCTGAGCAGTTC. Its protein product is CASSRRDKYAEQF. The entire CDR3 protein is CASSRRDKYAEQFF.

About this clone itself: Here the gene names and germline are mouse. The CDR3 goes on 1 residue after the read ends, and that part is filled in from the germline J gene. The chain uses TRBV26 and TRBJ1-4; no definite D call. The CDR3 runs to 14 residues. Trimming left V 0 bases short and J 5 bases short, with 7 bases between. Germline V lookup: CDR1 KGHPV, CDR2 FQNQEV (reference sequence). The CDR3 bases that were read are TGTGCCAGCAGTCTGTCTCACAGTAACGAAAGATTATTT. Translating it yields CASSLSHSNERLF. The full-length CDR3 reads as CASSLSHSNERLFF.

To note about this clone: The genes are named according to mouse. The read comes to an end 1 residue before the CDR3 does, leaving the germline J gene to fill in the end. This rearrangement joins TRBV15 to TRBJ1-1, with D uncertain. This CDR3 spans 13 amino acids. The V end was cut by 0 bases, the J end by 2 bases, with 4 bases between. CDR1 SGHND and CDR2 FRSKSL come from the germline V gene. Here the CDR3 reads CASSLASNTEVFF. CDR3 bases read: TGTGCCAGCAGTTTAGCCAGTAACACAGAAGTCTTC.

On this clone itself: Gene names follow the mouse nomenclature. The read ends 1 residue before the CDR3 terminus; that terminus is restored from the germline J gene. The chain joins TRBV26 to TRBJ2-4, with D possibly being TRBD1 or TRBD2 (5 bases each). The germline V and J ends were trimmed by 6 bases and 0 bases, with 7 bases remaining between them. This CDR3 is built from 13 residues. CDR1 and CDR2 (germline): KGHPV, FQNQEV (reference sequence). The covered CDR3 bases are TGTGCCAGCAGCCGGGACAGTCAAAACACCTTGTAC. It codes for CASSRDSQNTLY. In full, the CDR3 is CASSRDSQNTLYF.

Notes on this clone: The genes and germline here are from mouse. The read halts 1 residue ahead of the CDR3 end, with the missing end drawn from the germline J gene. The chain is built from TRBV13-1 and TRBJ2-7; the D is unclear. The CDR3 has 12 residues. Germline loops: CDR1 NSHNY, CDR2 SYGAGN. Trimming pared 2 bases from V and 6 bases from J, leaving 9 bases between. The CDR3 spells CASSEAGSEQYF. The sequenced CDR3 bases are TGTGCCAGCAGTGAAGCGGGGAGTGAACAGTAC.